This TCR beta chain was profiled in a study of radiotherapy plus CTLA-4 blockade in lung cancer. General study points: An expansion of tumor-derived TCR clones occurred in blood after radiotherapy plus ipilimumab. Interferon-beta and early blood T cell clone dynamics reportedly predicted response best.

Focal radiation and CTLA-4 blockade (ipilimumab) were tested in chemo-refractory metastatic non-small-cell lung cancer patients. Note on this clone: Its antigen is not known.

Using immunoSEQ multiplex PCR, the repertoire was profiled, and TCRdb retains in-frame clones only, with some absent. The sample records over 40,000 clones, 75% to 90% being singletons. The material sequenced was peripheral blood, taken from a patient treated with radiotherapy plus ipilimumab. This TCR was sampled from a human donor with non-small cell lung cancer who had stable disease on radiotherapy plus ipilimumab.

CDR3 residues: CASSLGSVGGSYEQYF. In nucleotides, the CDR3 is TGTGCCAGCAGCTTAGGGTCGGTGGGAGGCTCCTACGAGCAGTACTTC. The chain uses TRBV7-2 and TRBJ2-5; D is possibly TRBD2 (6 bases). The end of the DNA is better explained by TRBJ2-7, so the J call may be wrong. The CDR3 contains 16 residues. CDR1 is SGHTA and CDR2 is FQGNSA in the germline V gene.